The 4 T cell receptor beta chains below come from one sample, sequenced in a study of blood T cell repertoires in COVID-19. Profiling relied on immunoSEQ multiplex PCR, and the TCRdb table lists in-frame clones only, not all of them. The sample records 150,000 to 200,000 clones, 80% to 90% being singletons. The sequenced material came from peripheral blood. The receptors were sampled from a man aged 60 to 75 with acute or convalescent COVID-19.

The chain combines TRBV28 with TRBJ1-2; 8 nucleotides align to TRBD1. J lost 4 bases, V lost 6 bases, and 1 base had no gene match. Germline values: CDR1 MDHEN, CDR2 SYDVKM. The CDR3 sequence is 12 residues long. For the CDR3, the DNA is TGTGCCAGCAGCGGACAGGGCTATGGCTACACCTTC. It encodes CASSGQGYGYTF.

The chain recombines TRBV24-1 with TRBJ1-5; 7 positions match TRBD1. Germline V lookup: CDR1 KGHDR, CDR2 SFDVKD. The CDR3 is 15 amino acids. V trimming: 9 bases; J trimming: 0 bases; junction bases outside the gene matches: 7. The CDR3 nucleotides are TGTGCCACCCATCCGGGACAGTATAGCAATCAGCCCCAGCATTTT. It translates to CATHPGQYSNQPQHF.

Only a few counts were recorded for this clone. This chain links TRBV19 with TRBJ2-7; a possible D gene is TRBD1 (6 bases). Deletions cut 6 bases from V and 1 base from J, with 13 bases between. Germline V gene lookup returns CDR1 LNHDA and CDR2 SQIVND (reference sequence). The CDR3 loop spans 14 amino acids. CDR3 bases: TGTGCCAGTAGCGCAGGGGCAGGTTCCTACGAGCAGTACTTC. Protein product: CASSAGAGSYEQYF.

The chain carries TRBV7-6 and TRBJ2-3, with D perhaps TRBD2 (7 bases). Trimming took off 1 base at V and 3 bases at J, with 11 bases between the two ends. Germline CDR1 and CDR2: SGHVS and FNYEAQ. This CDR3 is 15 amino acids long. CDR3 sequence reads: CASSLGAGATDTQYF. CDR3 coding DNA: TGTGCCAGCAGCTTAGGGGCGGGGGCAACAGATACGCAGTATTTT.